Included here is one TCR beta chain sequence, with context. No antigen is known for it. This entry comes from a study of cytomegalovirus exposure and HLA in healthy donors. Background on the study: An analysis done earlier identified 100 million to 140 million unique TCR beta sequences from about 179 million T cells.

Vbeta (60) and Jbeta (13) primers were used in the PCR. Here immunoSEQ multiplex PCR was the method, and the copy in TCRdb shows in-frame clones only, minus some. The sample lists 200,000 or so clones, about 86% occurring once. General study results and limits: There were reportedly fewer N-insertions in an Asian-associated ancestry cluster than the approximately 600-donor mean, in a later analysis. The study labeled fewer than 200 TCR beta chains cytomegalovirus-associated. Among the CMV-associated chains, a few were confirmed in vitro as specific for CMV antigens.

This CDR3 region has 16 residues. With 7 bases clipped from V and 5 bases from J, the junction kept 8 bases outside the gene matches. Germline CDR1 reads MDHEN; CDR2 reads SYDVKM. The V gene is TRBV28, the J gene TRBJ2-5; 15 bases map to TRBD2. Input material: PBMCs. This TCR was sampled from a woman under 30 in good health and CMV-seropositive. The CDR3 reads CASTEGLAGGGETQYF. The CDR3 nucleotides read TGTGCCAGCACCGAGGGACTAGCGGGAGGAGGGGAGACCCAGTACTTC.